The entry that follows covers one T cell receptor beta chain sequence. The data stem from a study of cytomegalovirus exposure and HLA in healthy donors. This PCR relied on a set of 60 Vbeta primers and 13 Jbeta primers. Using immunoSEQ multiplex PCR, the repertoire was profiled, and TCRdb retains in-frame clones only, with some absent. This sample has around 70,000 clones; about 81% occur once, and the top ten carry around 11%. CDR3 length: 14 amino acids. Sequencing was carried out using PBMCs. The rearrangement links TRBV12-2 to TRBJ1-2; the tabulated D call, TRBD1, remains unverified against the DNA. TRBV12-2 is marked as a pseudogene. The receptor's source is a man in his 70s in good health and CMV-seronegative. CDR3 sequence reads: CASRFAGGYGGYTF. The CDR3, as DNA: TGTGCAAGTCGCTTCGCAGGGGGCTACGGCGGCTACACCTTC.